The source of this TCR beta chain is a study of T-cell memory formation after mild COVID-19 listed by TCRdb under 2021. Notes on the research overall: Most TCR sequence clusters were specific to one of the two donors. T-cell clones expanding and contracting after mild COVID-19 in a couple of donors were tracked by longitudinal TCRalpha and TCRbeta repertoire sequencing. Two young, previously healthy adult volunteers, one female and one male, were included in the cohort.

Concerning this clonotype itself: Its antigen remains undetermined. The input lacks base qualities; no much larger clone sits a single base away.

The germline V gene (reference sequence) sets CDR1 to GTSNPN and CDR2 to SVGIG. V and J lose 0 bases and 10 bases, and a span of 21 bases separates them. The CDR3 starts with the cysteine, ends with the phenylalanine, and has 15 residues. Here the CDR3 DNA is all that survives: 45 bases in frame from base 1. Study-wide conclusions, independent of this receptor: The detection of some responding clones in pre-infection memory suggests that pre-existing cross-reactive memory T cells joined the SARS-CoV-2 response. Balanced CD4/CD8 phenotypes were observed for clones contracting from day 15 to 85, whereas a bias towards CD4+ was observed for a second wave of clones expanding from day 15 to 37. Only a couple of mild cases were covered in the study, and larger cohorts including severe cases with pre-infection samples were considered necessary. Contracting CD4+ clones appeared mostly in the CM and EM memory subsets, whereas CD8+ clones were enriched in EMRA. SARS-CoV-2 specificity of the second-wave clones peaking on day 37 was not confirmed.

PBMCs were isolated by Ficoll-Paque density gradient centrifugation. The sequencer listed for this sample is Illumina NovaSeq 6000. TCRalpha and TCRbeta cDNA libraries were built by 5'RACE with constant-segment primers, adding sample barcodes and unique molecular identifiers. RNA was extracted from every sample with Trizol reagent. Amplification of the libraries took two PCR steps, and the second step added a second sample barcode plus Illumina TruSeq adapters. Sequencing of libraries was performed on an Illumina NovaSeq with 2 x 150 bp paired-end reads. The original pipeline was this. Demultiplexing of reads and collapsing into UMI-guided consensus sequences were performed with migec v1.2.7. With mixcr v2.1.11, UMI consensuses were aligned to TRA and TRB V and J templates and assembled into clonotypes. Clonotypes were classified as expanded or contracted when called significant by both edgeR and NoisET, with noise models trained on biological replicates. For edgeR calls, a false discovery rate-adjusted p below 0.01 and a log2 fold-change threshold of 1 were applied. As an exploratory analysis of dynamics, max-normalized trajectories of the 1000 most abundant clonotypes were examined with PCA combined with hierarchical clustering. Separately sequenced CD4+ and CD8+ repertoires were used to assign a CD4 or CD8 phenotype to each responding clone. TCRdb applied fastp at Q25 and MiXCR to the public reads, then kept only in-frame beta chains. Rows with a matching CDR3 protein are joined into one entry that keeps the most common DNA and genes. The V and J calls follow TCRdb's processing rather than the paper's. This sample comprises about 500,000 distinct CDR3 sequences, roughly 22% of them detected only once. Under 15% of the sample is in the top ten clones.

In this chain, TRBV30 is recombined with TRBJ1-1; no D gene is confidently identified. Material: PBMCs or a T cell subset sorted from them (not recorded which). The clonotype was recovered from an adult woman who had mild COVID-19 (a few samples of this study predate the infection). The sample titles of this study are shuffled in the database, so cell type and time point are left out; the donor was told from shared clones. CDR3 sequence: CAWSVLSVQNALAFF. The nucleotide sequence reads as follows: TGTGCCTGGAGTGTACTTTCTGTGCAGAATGCATTAGCTTTCTTT.